This section outlines one T cell receptor (beta chain) sequence together with its context. It lacks a known antigen. One base away there is no much larger clone; base qualities are not given. The protocol used for the library was PCR. TCR sequencing of DNA from cultured CD4+ T cells used the Oncomine TCR Beta short-read assay at the Johns Hopkins FTIC core. The QIAamp micro DNA kit was used to extract genomic DNA from the cultured CD4+ T cells. The Oncomine TCR Beta libraries from cultured CD4+ T cells were pooled using unique dual indexes and then sequenced on an Illumina iSeq 100. As for the original processing: Non-productive sequences were removed, and CDR3s that did not start with C, did not end with F or W, or were shorter than 7 amino acids were discarded. Antigen-specific clonotypes were identified with the MANAFEST web application by comparing peptide-stimulated wells with reference and other culture wells. To be called positive, a clone needed an FDR below 0.05, an odds ratio above 5, and a productive frequency above 0.1% in at least two of three replicate wells. A clonotype was classed as cross-reactive if the clonotype showed significant expansion both in SARS-CoV-2 spike wells and in at least one common cold coronavirus spike condition. CDR3 homology was assessed with Levenshtein distances (stringdist) and unrooted phylogenetic trees (ape) in R version 3.6.1. Starting from the raw public reads, TCRdb applied fastp trimming at Q25, assembled clones with MiXCR and retained in-frame beta chains. Each CDR3 protein gets just one entry, which takes the most common genes and DNA from the rows behind it. The V and J calls come from TCRdb's annotation, not from the publication. The sample records 23,000 or so distinct CDR3 sequences, about 30% of which are singletons. Of the sample, roughly 3.2% is held by the ten largest clones.

Read against the paper, the sample's time point label means: late sampling 161 to 241 days after vaccination in a few convalescent patients. The treatment or condition label on this specimen signifies: roughly ten-day PBMC culture with coronavirus spike peptide pools or control peptides (ViraFEST assay). The ViraFEST assay, used in the study, expanded antigen-specific T cells with peptide pools and then identified the expanded clonotypes through TCR sequencing. Positive SARS-CoV-2 PCR tests in the convalescent patients dated from March to December 2020, before Alpha, Beta and Delta variants emerged in the United States. Each well held 1.5 million to 2.5 million PBMCs cultured with roughly 9.2 ug/ml peptide pools in IMDM containing approximately 5% human AB serum and about 10 IU/ml IL-2. On days 3 and 7, half of the culture medium was replaced with fresh IL-2-containing medium. After 10 to 11 days of culture, CD4+ T cells were isolated by negative selection with the EasySep CD4+ T cell isolation kit. PBMCs were separated from whole blood using Ficoll-Paque Plus gradient centrifugation and then either used fresh or cryopreserved at -140C. In general, triplicate wells were set up for every culture condition.

These data belong to a study of vaccination and CD4 T cells after COVID-19 (dated by TCRdb to 2021 to 2024). Regarding the research as a whole: SARS-CoV-2 positivity had been established in the convalescent patients by nasal swab PCR, and mild disease was recorded in about 9 of these patients and severe disease in one. The convalescent cohort included six males and four females, with two Hispanic individuals, seven Caucasians, two Asians and one multiracial person. Participants received two doses of either the Pfizer-BioNTech BNT162b2 vaccine (n=8) or the Moderna mRNA-1273 vaccine (n=2). Post-COVID blood samples were collected from convalescent patients a median of around 96 days after diagnosis, with a range of about 30 to 161 days. Post-vaccine blood samples were obtained a median of around 74 days after the second vaccine dose, with a range of about 14 to 241 days. For a few convalescent patients, samples were collected at an early post-vaccination timepoint (day 14) as well as at a late post-vaccination timepoint (days 161 to 241). The cultures were stimulated with overlapping spike peptide pools from SARS-CoV-2 and from the common cold coronaviruses HCoV-NL63, HCoV-OC43 and HCoV-229E. In control cultures, a CEFX viral epitope pool was used as positive control, an HIV-1 Nef peptide pool was used as negative control, or no peptide was added. In fewer than 12 COVID-19 convalescent patients and a handful of infection-naive healthy vaccine recipients, researchers compared the spike-specific CD4+ TCR repertoire from before mRNA vaccination with the repertoire from after. Findings and caveats that apply to the study as a whole: Of the vaccine-specific clones in convalescent patients, 304 of 307, or nearly all, reacted only to SARS-CoV-2 spike and did not cross-react with common cold coronaviruses. The median number of SARS-CoV-2-reactive clonotypes rose from 20 to 25 after infection to some 37 after vaccination, but the change was not significant. Only a relatively small number of convalescent patients were included in the study, and early timepoints following natural infection were not analyzed. Among convalescent patients, a median about 86% of the SARS-CoV-2-reactive clones seen after vaccination appeared only after vaccination, which suggests priming specific to the vaccine.

CDR3 length: 13 amino acids, cysteine to phenylalanine. The entry retains the CDR3 DNA only, 39 bases that are in frame from base 1. Taken from the germline V gene, the CDR1 and CDR2 loops are KGHDR and SFDVKD. Trimming costs V 4 bases and J 7 bases, and their ends lie 13 bases apart. The chain is assembled from TRBV24-1 and TRBJ2-7, with TRBD1 tentatively as D gene (6 bases match). The sequencing here drew on CD4+ T cells from blood, cultured in vitro, taken about 7 months after SARS-CoV-2 vaccination. This clonotype was obtained from a human donor who had recovered from COVID-19. Here is the DNA: TGTGCCACCAGTGACCGCACAGGGTTGGAGCAGTACTTC. This yields the protein CATSDRTGLEQYF.